This T cell receptor (beta chain) was identified in a study of breast tumors, draining lymph nodes, adjacent tissues. Study-wide points: Tumor TCR diversity was below lymph nodes but above nontumor tissue. Findings are consistent with lymph node origin and intratumoral expansion of most tumor T cells. Data only fit, rather than demonstrated, lymph node origin of most tumor T cells.

TCRdb re-derived calls from the multiplex PCR reads in MiXCR, one entry per CDR3 protein. The sample has 290,000 or so distinct CDR3 sequences; more than 30% are singletons. Axillary draining lymph nodes of breast cancer patients supplied the node samples. The CDR3 consists of 18 residues. The junction had 9 bases not matched to a gene; V was cut back by 4 bases and J by 3 bases. Per the germline V gene, CDR1 is DFQATT and CDR2 is SNEGSKA (reference sequence). This clonotype appeared many times. The antigen is not known. This clonotype was sampled from a female donor with breast cancer. Some clones in this sample may be carry-over from other donors' samples. V usage is TRBV20-1 and J usage is TRBJ2-2, with 15 bases that match TRBD2. Sequencing was carried out using axillary lymph node tissue. This CDR3 is CSAILGTSGRRDTGELFF. The CDR3 DNA follows: TGCAGTGCTATTCTTGGGACTAGCGGGAGGAGGGACACCGGGGAGCTGTTTTTT.